This entry lists 8 T cell receptor beta chains sequenced from one sample in a study of blood T cell repertoires in COVID-19. The data were produced by immunoSEQ multiplex PCR, yet TCRdb's version contains in-frame clones alone and is incomplete. Of 100,000 to 120,000 clones listed, approximately 67% are singletons. What was sequenced was peripheral blood. The receptors shown here come from a woman aged 60-75 years with acute or convalescent COVID-19.

The chain employs TRBV6-5 and TRBJ2-3; weak D call: TRBD2 (7 bases). Trimming shortened V by 6 bases and J by 4 bases, and 17 bases separated the two germline ends. The CDR3 loop spans 15 amino acids. The germline V gene encodes CDR1 MNHEY and CDR2 SVGAGI. CDR3 nucleotides: TGTGCCAGCAGACTATGGCGGGGGCGTGCAGATACGCAGTATTTT. Amino acid sequence: CASRLWRGRADTQYF.

The chain joins TRBV2 to TRBJ1-2, with D possibly being TRBD1 (6 bases). The CDR3 spans 15 residues. Germline loops: CDR1 SNHLY, CDR2 FYNNEI. The V and J ends lost 8 bases and 1 base respectively, with 17 bases between them. The CDR3 DNA sequence: TGTGCCAGCGCGAAAAAACAGGGTTATAACTATGGCTACACCTTC. Protein sequence: CASAKKQGYNYGYTF.

The chain recombines TRBV6-5 with TRBJ1-3; D remains unclear. Trimming shortened V by 2 bases and J by 2 bases, and 7 bases separated the two germline ends. This CDR3 spans 14 amino acids. The germline V gene has CDR1 MNHEY and CDR2 SVGAGI. The CDR3 loop reads CASSYRGTGNTIYF. The CDR3 DNA sequence: TGTGCCAGCAGTTACCGGGGTACTGGAAACACCATATATTTT.

This chain uses TRBV7-3 with TRBJ1-1; D remains ambiguous. Trimming took 4 bases from V and 1 from J, leaving 13 bases between them. This CDR3 is 15 amino acids long. Germline assignment: CDR1 SGHTA and CDR2 FQGTGA. The CDR3 DNA is TGTGCCAGCAGCTCCGGCCGGGGTACGAACACTGAAGCTTTCTTT. It translates to CASSSGRGTNTEAFF.

The genes are TRBV7-8 and TRBJ1-5; D unresolved. The CDR3 sequence is 14 residues long. CDR1 and CDR2 from the germline V gene are SGHVS and FQNEAQ. V was shortened by 0 bases and J by 4 bases, with 7 bases between the two germline ends. The CDR3 protein is CASSLATRNQPQHF. The CDR3 DNA is TGTGCCAGCAGCTTAGCAACGAGGAATCAGCCCCAGCATTTT.

This clone was counted once. The chain has TRBV28 and TRBJ1-5; 8 nucleotides agree with TRBD1. The CDR3 is 14 amino acids. J was trimmed by 6 bases and V by 4 bases; bases with no gene match: 5. Germline V CDR1 and CDR2: MDHEN, SYDVKM. CDR3 protein: CASSSFGQGQPQHF. The CDR3 nucleotides read TGTGCCAGCAGTTCCTTCGGACAGGGTCAGCCCCAGCATTTT. Full variable domain (missing parts from reference TRBV28 and TRBJ1-5): DVKVTQSSRYLVKRTGEKVFLECVQDMDHENMFWYRQDPGLGLRLIYFSYDVKMKEKGDIPEGYSVSREKKERFSLILESASTNQTSMYLCASSSFGQGQPQHFGDGTRLSIL.

CDR3: CSVGVNTEAFF. The DNA for the CDR3 is TGCAGCGTTGGAGTGAACACTGAAGCTTTCTTT. V gene TRBV29-1 combines with J gene TRBJ1-1; D ambiguous. The V end lost 4 bases, the J end lost 0 bases, and 3 bases lay between the germline ends. From germline, CDR1 is SQVTM and CDR2 ANQGSEA. The CDR3 is made up of 11 amino acids.

This clone has only a few counts. V gene TRBV4-3 combines with J gene TRBJ1-2, with a tentative D call TRBD1 (5 bases). The CDR3 length is 14 residues. Trimming stripped 1 base from V and 7 bases from J, with 13 bases between. The V gene's germline CDR1 is LGHNA and CDR2 YSLEER. CDR3 amino acids: CASSQVTGSGGYTF. Here the CDR3 DNA reads TGCGCCAGCAGCCAAGTTACAGGCTCGGGTGGCTACACCTTC.